Given below is one T cell receptor (beta chain) in context. This sample was included in a study of cytomegalovirus exposure and HLA in healthy donors. Using immunoSEQ multiplex PCR, the repertoire was profiled, and TCRdb retains in-frame clones only, with some absent. The sample lists under 250,000 clones; roughly nine tenths were seen once. CDR1 MRHNA and CDR2 SNTAGT come from the germline V gene. This CDR3 comprises 14 residues. Trimming took off 2 bases at V and 8 bases at J, with 14 bases between the two ends. The sequence was obtained from a man in his late teens or twenties in good health and CMV-seropositive. Sequencing was carried out using PBMCs. V and J are TRBV6-4 and TRBJ2-3; possible D gene TRBD2, 5 bases. The CDR3 is CASSDAGKPSTQYF. Here the CDR3 DNA reads TGTGCCAGCAGTGACGCGGGCAAGCCGAGTACGCAGTATTTT.